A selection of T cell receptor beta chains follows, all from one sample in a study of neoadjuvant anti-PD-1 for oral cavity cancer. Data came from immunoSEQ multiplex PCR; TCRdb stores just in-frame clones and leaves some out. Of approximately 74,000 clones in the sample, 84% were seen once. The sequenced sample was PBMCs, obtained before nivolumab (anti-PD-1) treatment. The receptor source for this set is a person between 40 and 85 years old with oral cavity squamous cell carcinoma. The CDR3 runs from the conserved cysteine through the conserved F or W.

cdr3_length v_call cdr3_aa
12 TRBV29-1 CSVDRAGTEAFF
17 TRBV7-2 CASSQGSGTGGYNEQFF
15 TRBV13 CASSRGRGGTDTQYF
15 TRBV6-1 CASSGQVPSSYEQYF
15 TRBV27 CASSTPGTGSYEQYF
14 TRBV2 CASRERDSPDTQYF
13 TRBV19 CASSDRMREKLFF
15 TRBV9 CASSVGREFKDEQFF
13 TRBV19 CASASGTGGEQYF
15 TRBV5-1 CASSLERGSTDTQYF
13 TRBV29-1 CSVSALAEDLEYF
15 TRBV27 CASSFTLANTGELFF
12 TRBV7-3 CASSRVSGEQFF
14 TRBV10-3 CASQQDRATDTQYF
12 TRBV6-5 CASRIGDYGYTF
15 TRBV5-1 CASSLMREGQHEQFF
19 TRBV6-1 CASSEGVKGLAGRTGELFF
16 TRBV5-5 CASSLLGGPGANVLTF
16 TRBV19 CASSIPGLAGGQTQYF
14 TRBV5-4 CASSSIQVNTEAFF
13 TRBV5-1 CASSLAGGREQYF
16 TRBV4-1 CASSQGSRGGWETQYF
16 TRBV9 CASSALGGSELDEQFF
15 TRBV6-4 CASSEFGFTGGGYTF
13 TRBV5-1 CASSLGVNTEAFF
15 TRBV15 CATSNTGQAVYGYTF
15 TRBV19 CASSMGAGAVYGYTF
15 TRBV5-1 CASSPWTGEADTQYF
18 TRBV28 CASSLTTVGTGVSYEQYF
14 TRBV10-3 CAITTDRSGNTIYF
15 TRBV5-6 CASSFLHGRDTEAFF
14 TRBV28 CASSSGSAPWGYTF
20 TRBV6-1 CASSENGVSGRAGAENIQYF
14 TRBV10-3 CAISETRGKEKLFF
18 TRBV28 CASSATGTGGGGGYGYTF
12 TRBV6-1 CASSEVVEKLFF
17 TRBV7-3 CASSLRAGTGTTGELFF
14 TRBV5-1 CASSLDPKTGELFF
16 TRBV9 CASSPLPRTTNEKLFF
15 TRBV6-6 CASSYDRTTSDEQYF
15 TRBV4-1 CASSQDLRRITILFF
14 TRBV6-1 CASSIHGLTGELFF